The 10 T cell receptor beta chains given below trace back to one sample, sequenced in a study of Graves' ophthalmopathy and Graves' hyperthyroidism. Investigators amplified TCR beta CDR3 regions from RNA transcripts. Second-round multiplex PCR came after first-round RT-PCR with HTBI primers. TCRdb re-called the multiplex PCR reads with MiXCR, one entry per CDR3 protein. The data show some 390,000 distinct CDR3 sequences, around 19% seen once. The sample consisted of peripheral blood. The receptors were sampled from a woman aged 18-29 years with Graves' ophthalmopathy.

J is TRBJ1-5 and V is TRBV6-5, with a weak D call TRBD1 (5 bases). Trimming took off 4 bases at V and 3 bases at J, with 13 bases between the two ends. Germline V gene data show CDR1 as MNHEY and CDR2 as SVGAGI. This CDR3 contains 15 residues. The CDR3 DNA reads TGTGCCAGCAGTTCCGATTTGACAGACAATCAGCCCCAGCATTTT. Its protein product is CASSSDLTDNQPQHF.

The rearrangement joins TRBV6-1 to TRBJ2-7; D possibly corresponds to TRBD2 (5 bases). The ends were cut back, 5 bases at V and 0 bases at J, with 14 bases in the middle. This CDR3 is built from 15 residues. Per germline, CDR1 MNHNS and CDR2 SASEGT. CDR3 residues: CASSTVEVISYEQYF. CDR3 in DNA: TGTGCCAGCAGTACAGTGGAGGTGATCTCCTACGAGCAGTACTTC.

The V and J genes are TRBV29-1 and TRBJ1-1; 10 bases are shared with TRBD1. The CDR3 totals 13 residues. Germline assignment: CDR1 SQVTM and CDR2 ANQGSEA. V shed 3 bases and J 6 bases; nucleotides not matched to a gene: 4. For the CDR3, the DNA is TGCAGCGTTGAGGGACAGGGGCAGGCTGAAGCTTTCTTT. It translates to CSVEGQGQAEAFF.

This clonotype was observed many times. This rearrangement joins TRBV15 to TRBJ2-5; perhaps TRBD1 as D (6 bases). CDR3 length equals 15 residues. V lost 1 base and J lost 5, with 14 bases in between. CDR1 LNHNV and CDR2 YYDKDF come from the germline V gene (reference sequence). CDR3 sequence: CATSRGKGVGETQYF. The CDR3 DNA is TGTGCCACCAGCAGAGGAAAGGGGGTGGGGGAGACCCAGTACTTC. Full variable domain (remainder filled in from reference TRBV15 and TRBJ2-5): DAMVIQNPRYQVTQFGKPVTLSCSQTLNHNVMYWYQQKSSQAPKLLFHYYDKDFNNEADTPDNFQSRRPNTSFCFLDIRSPGLGDTAMYLCATSRGKGVGETQYFGPGTRLLVL.

There are many counts of this clonotype. The genes are TRBV28 and TRBJ2-5; 10 bases agree with TRBD1. The CDR3 loop spans 14 amino acids. V lost 7 bases, J lost 3 bases, and 5 bases stayed unmatched. The germline V gene has CDR1 MDHEN and CDR2 SYDVKM. The CDR3 DNA reads TGTGCCAGCATGGCCGGGACAGGGGAAGAGACCCAGTACTTC. It encodes CASMAGTGEETQYF.

In its sample, this clonotype was seen many times. The rearrangement uses TRBV28 and TRBJ2-7, with D maybe TRBD1 (6 bases). Germline lookup yields CDR1 MDHEN and CDR2 SYDVKM. The CDR3 consists of 13 residues. Trimming stripped 6 bases from V and 2 bases from J, with 11 bases between. The chain's CDR3 is CASRGANTYEQYF. In nucleotides, the CDR3 is TGTGCCAGCAGGGGGGCCAATACCTACGAGCAGTACTTC.

This clonotype was counted many times. V and J are TRBV28 and TRBJ2-7; the D is unclear. The CDR3 has 9 amino acids. CDR1 and CDR2 from the germline V gene are MDHEN and SYDVKM. V lost 11 bases and J lost 3, with 5 bases in between. DNA for the CDR3: TGTGCCGGTCGCTACGAGCAGTACTTC. This codes for CAGRYEQYF.

This clonotype was seen more than once but under ten times. The chain employs TRBV20-1 and TRBJ1-1, with a tentative D call TRBD1 (5 bases). In germline, CDR1 is DFQATT, CDR2 SNEGSKA (reference sequence). This CDR3 region has 13 residues. Trimming shortened V by 3 bases and J by 1 base, and 9 bases separated the two germline ends. The CDR3 DNA follows: TGCAGTGCTAGCAGGGAAAGGAACACTGAAGCTTTCTTT. Amino acid sequence: CSASRERNTEAFF.

This clonotype showed up just a few times. The V and J genes are TRBV3-1 and TRBJ2-7; TRBD1 aligns across 8 bases. The V and J ends lost 3 bases and 2 bases, in that order; junction bases with no gene match: 0. Germline V CDR1 and CDR2: LGHDT, YNNKEL (reference sequence). There are 13 residues in the CDR3. The CDR3 is CASSHRGPYEQYF. The DNA of the CDR3 is TGTGCCAGCAGCCACAGGGGGCCCTACGAGCAGTACTTC.

The chain carries TRBV15 and TRBJ1-5, with a weak D call TRBD1 (5 bases). The CDR3 length is 19 residues. The germline V gene has CDR1 LNHNV and CDR2 YYDKDF (reference sequence). V lost 0 bases and J 2 bases, leaving 20 bases between the germline ends. CDR3 sequence reads: CATSREIRTLKWGNQPQHF. Here the CDR3 DNA reads TGTGCCACCAGCAGAGAAATCAGGACACTTAAGTGGGGCAATCAGCCCCAGCATTTT. Full variable domain (rest looked up from reference TRBV15 and TRBJ1-5): DAMVIQNPRYQVTQFGKPVTLSCSQTLNHNVMYWYQQKSSQAPKLLFHYYDKDFNNEADTPDNFQSRRPNTSFCFLDIRSPGLGDTAMYLCATSREIRTLKWGNQPQHFGDGTRLSIL.